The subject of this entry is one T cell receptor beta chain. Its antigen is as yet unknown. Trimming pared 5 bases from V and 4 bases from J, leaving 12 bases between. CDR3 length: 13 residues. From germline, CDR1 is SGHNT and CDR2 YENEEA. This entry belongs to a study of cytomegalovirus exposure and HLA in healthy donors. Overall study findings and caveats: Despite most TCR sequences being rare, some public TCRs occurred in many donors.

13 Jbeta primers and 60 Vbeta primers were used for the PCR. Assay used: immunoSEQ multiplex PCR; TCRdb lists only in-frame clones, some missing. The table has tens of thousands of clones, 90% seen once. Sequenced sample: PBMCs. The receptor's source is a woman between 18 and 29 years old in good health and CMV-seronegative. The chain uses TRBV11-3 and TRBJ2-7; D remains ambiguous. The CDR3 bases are TGTGCCAGCAGCCTAAACGCCGCTTACGAGCAGTACTTC. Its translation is CASSLNAAYEQYF.